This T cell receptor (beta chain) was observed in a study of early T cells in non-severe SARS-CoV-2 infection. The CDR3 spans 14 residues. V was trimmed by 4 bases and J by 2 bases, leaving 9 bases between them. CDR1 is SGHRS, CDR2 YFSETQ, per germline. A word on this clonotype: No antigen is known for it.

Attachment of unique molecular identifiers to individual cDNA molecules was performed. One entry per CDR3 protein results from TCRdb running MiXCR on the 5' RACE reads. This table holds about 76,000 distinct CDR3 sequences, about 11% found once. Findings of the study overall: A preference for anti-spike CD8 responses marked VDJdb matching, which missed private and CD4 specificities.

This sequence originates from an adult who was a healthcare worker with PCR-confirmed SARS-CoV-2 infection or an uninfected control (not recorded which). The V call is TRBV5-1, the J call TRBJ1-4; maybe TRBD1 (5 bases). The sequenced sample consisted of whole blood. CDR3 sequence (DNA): TGCGCCAGCAGCGGGGGTTCGACTAATGAAAAACTGTTTTTT. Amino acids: CASSGGSTNEKLFF.